Listed here is a single T cell receptor (beta chain). Germline loops: CDR1 SGHTA, CDR2 FQGNSA. The CDR3 has 17 residues. The J segment lost 4 bases and the V segment lost 2 bases, leaving 12 bases of the junction unmatched. This entry is derived from a study of blood T cells in healthy people across ages. Using a J-beta primer mix together with a sample-barcoded 5' primer, a second PCR was run for about 6 to 12 cycles. Via MiXCR, TCRdb re-called the 5' RACE reads, giving one row per CDR3 protein. The profile shows 800,000 to 1,300,000 distinct CDR3 sequences, around 25% of them singletons. This same sample was also part of a study on T cells of mothers and their children.

The sequenced sample consisted of blood. V is TRBV7-2 and J is TRBJ1-2, with 8 bases that match TRBD1. This clonotype was obtained from a girl aged 2 to 10 in good health. The CDR3 loop reads CASSLYAPDRVPYGYTF. CDR3 nucleotides: TGTGCCAGCAGCTTATACGCCCCGGACAGGGTACCCTATGGCTACACCTTC.